A selection of T cell receptor beta chains follows, all from one sample in a study of blood T cell repertoires in COVID-19. The assay was immunoSEQ multiplex PCR, and TCRdb's table has in-frame clones only and misses some. The sample includes 250,000 or so clones, approximately 90% seen only once; the top ten take over 3.5%. Source material: PBMCs or T cells enriched from blood (not recorded which). These receptor sequences come from a woman in her 30s with acute COVID-19. The CDR3 runs from the conserved cysteine through the conserved F or W.

>TRBV2
CASSDPVSKNIQYF
>TRBV4-2
CASSQATGRTNEKLFF
>TRBV11-2
CASEMAGGDTQYF
>TRBV24-1
CATSVNSADPDTQYF
>TRBV15
CATSRRGQLKNIQYF
>TRBV6-2/TRBV6-3
CASSAPGTSVSKNIQYF
>TRBV6-5
CASIARVPYEQYF
>TRBV24-1
CATSLQGANQPQHF
>TRBV30
CAWSVQGSQQPQHF
>TRBV16
CASSPLLQASGSRGSYNEQFF
>TRBV24-1
CATSEGQDKNIQYF
>TRBV9
CASSDGMPYTEAFF
>TRBV2
CASSPRDTGTYEQYF
>TRBV7-2
CASSFRGSYEQYF
>TRBV9
CASSEASGPSYEQYF
>TRBV5-1
CASRSGTENTGELFF
>TRBV27
CASSFHSTGSSLAKNIQYF
>TRBV27
CASSFPGLAGDNEQFF